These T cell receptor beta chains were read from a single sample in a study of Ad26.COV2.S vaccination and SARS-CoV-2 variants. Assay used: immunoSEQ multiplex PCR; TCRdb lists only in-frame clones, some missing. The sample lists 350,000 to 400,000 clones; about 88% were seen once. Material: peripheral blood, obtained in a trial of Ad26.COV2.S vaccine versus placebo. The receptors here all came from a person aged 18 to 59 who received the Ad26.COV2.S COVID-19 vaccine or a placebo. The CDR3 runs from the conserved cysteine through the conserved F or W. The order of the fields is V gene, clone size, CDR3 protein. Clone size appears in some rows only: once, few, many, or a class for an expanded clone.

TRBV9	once	CASSVERRGIVGSQSRSTGELFF
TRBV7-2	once	CASSLVGQTQHF
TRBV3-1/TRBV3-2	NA	CASSQGVNEQYF
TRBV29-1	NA	CSVVPSGTQETQYF
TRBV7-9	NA	CASSSTIDRAEGYTF
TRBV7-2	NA	CASSLGGRETQYF
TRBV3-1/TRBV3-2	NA	CASSPLSGLASEQYF
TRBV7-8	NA	CASSLANRGDTQYF
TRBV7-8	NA	CASSLARAGVNTIYF
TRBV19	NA	CASSPGTGLGNEQFF
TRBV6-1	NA	CASSKDYTGTGELFF
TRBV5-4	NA	CASSPRDRAGYTF
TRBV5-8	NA	CASSLATTDGVRYEQYF
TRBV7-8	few	CASSLSQGADTQYF
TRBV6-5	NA	CASSSDWGNGNEQFF
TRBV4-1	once	CASSQQGAGELFF
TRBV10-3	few	CAISGQANTEAFF
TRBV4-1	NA	CASSQPQTQGNQPQHF
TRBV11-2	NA	CASSLVEGTGELFF
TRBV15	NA	CATSRDVGRAIEAFF
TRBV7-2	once	CASSLAGGYEQFF
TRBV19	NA	CASRPTGQASGGYTF
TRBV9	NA	CASSLTGNSYNEQFF
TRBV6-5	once	CASSYSNTGGDYEQYF
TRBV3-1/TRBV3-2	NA	CASRHSGGTYEQYF
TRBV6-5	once	CASSRKNEQFF
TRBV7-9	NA	CASSLGVEQYF
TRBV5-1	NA	CASSPRWTGRRMNTEAFF
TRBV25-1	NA	CASSVRTGYNEQFF
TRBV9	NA	CASSPPPGDYTGELFF
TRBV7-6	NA	CASSPPTGTLDEQYF
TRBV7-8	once	CASSFLSQETQYF
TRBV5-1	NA	CASSNPTNTGELFF
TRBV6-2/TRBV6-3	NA	CASSYSGQGIYQPQHF
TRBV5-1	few	CASSLGGTELSGNTIYF
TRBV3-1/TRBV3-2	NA	CASSRGGSGNEQFF
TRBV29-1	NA	CSVGQEVTDTQYF
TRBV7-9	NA	CASRPLPRGEQYF
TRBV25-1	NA	CASSSGLTGVGSYNEQFF
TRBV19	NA	CASSIDLESPYNEQFF
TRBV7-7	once	CASRRHRVAHEQYF
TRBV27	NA	CASSPWGGSYNSPLHF
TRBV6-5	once	CASSPAAGTYEQYF
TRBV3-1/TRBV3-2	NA	CASSQGGGGRNTEAFF
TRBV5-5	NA	CASSTTAYYEQYF
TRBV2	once	CASSVLSPPDTQYF
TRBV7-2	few	CASSLSFMSRETQYF
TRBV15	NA	CATSRDRGQSFNSPLHF
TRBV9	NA	CASSVAGGAHTYEQYF
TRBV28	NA	CASSLAKPNTGELFF
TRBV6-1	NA	CASSEVGSSYNEQFF
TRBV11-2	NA	CASSTLSYEQYF
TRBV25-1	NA	CASSAQGNEQFF
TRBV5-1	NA	CASSRGGAGDQPQHF